The 5 T cell receptor beta chains below all came from one sample that was sequenced in a study of blood T cell repertoires in COVID-19. TCRdb keeps only in-frame clones here, not all; method: immunoSEQ multiplex PCR. Of some 270,000 clones in the sample, roughly 84% were seen once. Material for sequencing was peripheral blood. Receptors originate from a human donor with COVID-19, enrolled during active disease. The donor label of this sample is uncertain.

The chain joins TRBV6-2 or TRBV6-3 to TRBJ2-7, with D perhaps matching TRBD2 (7 bases). Germline values: CDR1 MNHEY, CDR2 SVGEGT. The CDR3 is 13 residues long. The V gene lost 1 base and the J gene lost 7 bases, with 11 bases spanning the gap. The CDR3 loop is CASSYLQGGEQYF. The CDR3 DNA reads as TGTGCCAGCAGTTACTTACAGGGAGGGGAGCAGTACTTC.

The J gene is TRBJ1-2, the V gene TRBV6-2 or TRBV6-3, with 7 bases fitting TRBD1. From germline, CDR1 is MNHEY and CDR2 SVGEGT. This CDR3 region has 14 residues. Trimming at V came to 4 bases and at J to 3 bases, leaving 5 bases not matched to a gene. The CDR3 loop reads CASSFIDRDYGYTF. The CDR3 region has the DNA TGTGCCAGCAGTTTTATCGACAGGGACTATGGCTACACCTTC.

This sequence joins TRBV4-3 and TRBJ1-5; 12 nucleotides agree with TRBD1. The V segment lost 3 bases and the J segment 5 bases; nucleotides outside the gene matches: 8. The CDR3 sequence is 17 residues long. Germline V gene lookup returns CDR1 LGHNA and CDR2 YSLEER. CDR3 in amino acids: CASSQGVGQGAHQPQHF. DNA for the CDR3: TGCGCCAGCAGCCAGGGGGTGGGACAGGGGGCCCATCAGCCCCAGCATTTT.

This clone was recorded a few times. The chain carries TRBV30 and TRBJ1-5; D gene ambiguous. Trimming shortened V by 0 bases and J by 0 bases, and 6 bases separated the two germline ends. Germline V lookup: CDR1 GTSNPN, CDR2 SVGIG (reference sequence). The CDR3 covers 14 residues. CDR3: CAWSVMYSNQPQHF. The DNA of the CDR3 is TGTGCCTGGAGTGTAATGTATAGCAATCAGCCCCAGCATTTT.

The chain uses TRBV19 and TRBJ1-5; D ambiguous. This CDR3 spans 16 amino acids. Germline CDR1 and CDR2: LNHDA and SQIVND (reference sequence). Between the trimmed V and J ends, which lost 6 bases and 3 bases, there was a span of 18 bases. CDR3 protein: CASSLSPGVFNQPQHF. The DNA of the CDR3 is TGTGCCAGTAGCCTCAGTCCCGGGGTTTTCAATCAGCCCCAGCATTTT.